This T cell receptor beta chain was observed in a study of shared clonotypes between healthy human individuals. Overall study results and limits: The donor pool, a small one, limited the genetic and exposure-history diversity represented.

A note on this clone: No antigen is known for it.

It was across several immunoSEQ plates that each subset's genomic DNA was evenly split. Sorted-subset replicate PCR reactions contained 150 to 200 ng DNA, corresponding to about 30,000 T cell genomes. Assay used: immunoSEQ multiplex PCR; TCRdb lists only in-frame clones, some missing. The top ten clones hold 0.1% to 0.15% of a sample with 2 million to 2.5 million clones, roughly 96% of them seen once. CDR3 length equals 13 residues. V shed 7 bases and J shed 5 bases, with 12 bases lying between them. Germline CDR1 and CDR2: MNHEY and SMNVEV (reference sequence). The sequenced sample consisted of naive CD4+ T cells sorted from blood. Subset here: CD45RA+ positively selected. The J gene is TRBJ2-1, the V gene TRBV27; possibly TRBD2 for D (6 bases). This TCR was sampled from a man aged 18 to 30 in good health. This CDR3 reads CASNGGWDNEQFF. The CDR3 DNA follows: TGTGCCAGCAACGGAGGGTGGGACAATGAGCAGTTCTTC.